This T cell receptor beta chain was recorded in a study of blood T cell repertoires in COVID-19. Study-wide context: The cDNA or gDNA used as material had been derived from T cells, B-cell-depleted T cells, or PBMCs.

Per the original methods: Reference gene primer amplification in the assay estimated nucleated cell counts. Assay: immunoSEQ multiplex PCR; the TCRdb copy retains only in-frame clones and omits some. D and trimming come from the DNA, and the V and J calls and clone size come from that table. The profile shows approximately 290,000 clones, 70% to 90% of them singletons. Germline CDR1 is MDHEN and CDR2 is SYDVKM. The trim removed 7 bases at V and 0 bases at J, leaving 13 bases unmatched. The CDR3 consists of 17 residues. This TCR was sampled from a human donor with COVID-19, enrolled during active disease. The donor label of this sample is uncertain. The material sequenced was peripheral blood. The chain employs TRBV28 and TRBJ2-7, with 9 bases aligning to TRBD2. This CDR3 is CASTTAGGNRVSYEQYF. In DNA, the CDR3 is TGTGCCAGCACTACCGCGGGGGGGAATAGGGTCTCCTACGAGCAGTACTTC.